These 27 T cell receptor beta chains were sequenced from one sample in a study of shared clonotypes between healthy human individuals (dated by TCRdb to the early 2020s). Library preparation used the immunoSEQ multiplex PCR assay. In TCRdb, the immuneACCESS table is reduced to in-frame sequences with V and J assigned. These tables do not hold every clone; where another copy was compared, an unresolved V gene accounts for under half, and the others remain unexplained. In all, the sample holds millions of clones, and around 96% of those were seen once. Around 1.1% of the sample comes from the top ten. CD8 naive samples were CD45RO-negative cells positively selected for CCR7, giving a CD45RA+CCR7+ population that excluded TemRA cells. The sequenced sample consisted of naive CD8+ T cells sorted from blood. The sample's cell subset or site, from its label and the paper: CD45RA+CCR7+. These receptors originate from a man younger than 35 in good health.

V is TRBV6-5 and J is TRBJ2-7, with D possibly TRBD1 on 6 matching bases. Trimming stripped 4 bases from V and 5 bases from J, with 12 bases between. Looked up from germline, CDR1 is MNHEY and CDR2 is SVGAGI. The CDR3 extends over 13 amino acids. The CDR3 DNA reads TGTGCCAGCAGTTGGACAGCTCAAAACGAGCAGTACTTC. This translates into CASSWTAQNEQYF.

CDR3 DNA sequence: TGTGCCAGCAGCGACGGAGGAAACACCATATATTTT. This translates into CASSDGGNTIYF. V usage is TRBV9 and J usage is TRBJ1-3; D is undetermined. The V end lost 3 bases, the J end lost 4 bases, and 5 bases lay between the germline ends. This CDR3 has 12 amino acids. CDR1 is SGDLS, CDR2 YYNGEE, per germline. Supplemented by reference TRBV9 and TRBJ1-3, the full variable domain reads DSGVTQTPKHLITATGQRVTLRCSPRSGDLSVYWYQQSLDQGLQFLIQYYNGEERAKGNILERFSAQQFPDLHSELNLSSLELGDSALYFCASSDGGNTIYFGEGSWLTVV.

This chain connects TRBV15 to TRBJ2-7; 7 bases line up with TRBD1. Looked up from germline, CDR1 is LNHNV and CDR2 is YYDKDF (reference sequence). V was clipped by 3 bases and J by 5 bases; unmatched bases: 10. The CDR3 has 15 amino acids. This CDR3 reads CATSSSERGPHEQYF. Written as DNA, the CDR3 is TGTGCCACCAGCAGTTCCGAGAGGGGGCCACACGAGCAGTACTTC.

V is TRBV15 and J is TRBJ1-1; D call uncertain. CDR3 length: 15 residues. Germline V gives CDR1 LNHNV, CDR2 YYDKDF (reference sequence). V was clipped by 0 bases and J by 4 bases, with 12 bases between them. This chain's CDR3 is CATSRDREGSTEAFF. The CDR3 coding sequence is TGTGCCACCAGCAGAGATAGGGAAGGGAGCACTGAAGCTTTCTTT.

The chain combines TRBV4-3 with TRBJ2-3; 9 bases are a match to TRBD2. Germline loops: CDR1 LGHNA, CDR2 YSLEER. CDR3 length equals 17 residues. Losses at the gene ends were 3 bases for V and 5 bases for J; bases not matched to a gene: 12. The chain's CDR3 is CASSQGFGGRALDTQYF. In nucleotides, the CDR3 is TGCGCCAGCAGCCAGGGGTTCGGCGGGAGGGCTTTAGATACGCAGTATTTT.

The rearrangement links TRBV5-5 to TRBJ1-1; D is unresolved. The CDR3 has 15 amino acids. Germline values: CDR1 SGHKS, CDR2 YYEKEE (reference sequence). Trimming shortened V by 0 bases and J by 5 bases, and 14 bases separated the two germline ends. The CDR3 reads CASSLGASPRTEAFF. CDR3 bases: TGTGCCAGCAGCTTGGGGGCGTCCCCCCGTACTGAAGCTTTCTTT.

V gene TRBV7-8 combines with J gene TRBJ2-2; D assignment may be TRBD1 or TRBD2 (5 bases each). Trimming took 7 bases from V and 5 from J, leaving 11 bases between them. The CDR3 runs to 13 residues. The V gene's germline CDR1 is SGHVS and CDR2 FQNEAQ. The CDR3 here is CASKAGTTGELFF. The CDR3 DNA follows: TGTGCCAGCAAGGCTGGGACGACCGGGGAGCTGTTTTTT.

The J gene is TRBJ1-2, the V gene TRBV9, with 8 bases identical to TRBD1. CDR3 size: 14 residues. Germline CDR1 reads SGDLS; CDR2 reads YYNGEE. Trimming took 4 bases from V and 7 from J; bases not matched to a gene: 9. For the CDR3, the DNA is TGTGCCAGCAGCCCCTGGGACAGGTCGGCTGGCTACACCTTC. Translated, it gives CASSPWDRSAGYTF. The variable domain in full, with the rest retrieved from reference TRBV9 and TRBJ1-2, is DSGVTQTPKHLITATGQRVTLRCSPRSGDLSVYWYQQSLDQGLQFLIQYYNGEERAKGNILERFSAQQFPDLHSELNLSSLELGDSALYFCASSPWDRSAGYTFGSGTRLTVV.

This sequence joins TRBV18 and TRBJ2-5; 12 bases match TRBD2. Germline lookup yields CDR1 KGHSH and CDR2 LQKENI. V dropped 2 bases and J dropped 0; count of bases not matched to a gene: 10. CDR3 length: 19 amino acids. CDR3 coding DNA: TGTGCCAGCTCACCAAGCCTAGCGGGAGGGCGAGTGGACCAAGAGACCCAGTACTTC. Its translation: CASSPSLAGGRVDQETQYF.

This chain links TRBV9 with TRBJ2-4; TRBD2 might be the D (5 bases). From germline, CDR1 is SGDLS and CDR2 YYNGEE. V was cut by 0 bases and J by 6 bases, with 10 bases left in between. CDR3 length: 14 amino acids. This CDR3 is CASSVGGSGNIQYF. The CDR3 bases are TGTGCCAGCAGCGTAGGAGGGAGTGGAAACATTCAGTACTTC.

The V and J genes are TRBV2 and TRBJ1-1; D is possibly TRBD1 (5 bases). Germline V gene sequence: CDR1 SNHLY, CDR2 FYNNEI. Trimming pared 0 bases from V and 5 bases from J, leaving 16 bases between. This CDR3 comprises 16 residues. The CDR3 coding sequence is TGTGCCAGCAGTGAAGCGAGGGACCTTTGGTGGACTGAAGCTTTCTTT. Translation gives CASSEARDLWWTEAFF.

The V gene is TRBV27, the J gene TRBJ1-2; no reliable D call. V was cut by 5 bases and J by 1 base, with 8 bases left in between. Germline loops: CDR1 MNHEY, CDR2 SMNVEV (reference sequence). This CDR3 has 13 amino acids. CDR3: CASSRAGNYGYTF. CDR3 bases: TGTGCCAGCAGTAGGGCGGGTAACTATGGCTACACCTTC.

This chain joins TRBV29-1 and TRBJ2-7; TRBD1 aligns across 7 bases. The CDR3 length is 14 residues. V gave up 4 bases and J gave up 2 bases; unmatched junction bases: 8. Germline CDR1 and CDR2: SQVTM and ANQGSEA. The CDR3 DNA reads as TGCAGCGTTGCCACAGGGGCGCAAACCTACGAGCAGTACTTC. It specifies CSVATGAQTYEQYF.

The gene calls are TRBV9 and TRBJ2-1; 7 nucleotides agree with TRBD1. V shed 3 bases, J shed 3 bases, and the junction held 6 bases outside the gene matches. This CDR3 has 15 residues. Per germline, CDR1 SGDLS and CDR2 YYNGEE. This chain's CDR3 is CASSGSDRIYNEQFF. In nucleotides, the CDR3 is TGTGCCAGCAGCGGATCGGACAGGATCTACAATGAGCAGTTCTTC.

This sequence joins TRBV6-6 and TRBJ2-1, with a possible D match to TRBD1 (7 bases). The CDR3 totals 16 residues. Germline CDR1 reads MNHNY; CDR2 reads SVGAGI (reference sequence). Trimming removed 0 bases from V and 7 bases from J, with 16 bases in between. The CDR3 reads CASSYSTEGAGNEQFF. CDR3 DNA: TGTGCCAGCAGTTACTCGACTGAGGGGGCGGGAAATGAGCAGTTCTTC.

In regard to this clone: Additional DNA sequences in this sample encode the identical CDR3. The chain has TRBV27 and TRBJ1-1; D is ambiguous. Germline V gene lookup returns CDR1 MNHEY and CDR2 SMNVEV (reference sequence). This CDR3 is built from 13 residues. Trimming left V 2 bases short and J 2 bases short, with 6 bases between. Written as DNA, the CDR3 is TGTGCCAGCAGTTTAGCGGGTAACACTGAAGCTTTCTTT. It is translated as CASSLAGNTEAFF.

This chain joins TRBV4-1 and TRBJ2-1; no clear D. The CDR3 is 14 amino acids. Trimming shortened V by 0 bases and J by 3 bases, and 6 bases separated the two germline ends. Germline loops: CDR1 MGHRA, CDR2 YSYEKL. The CDR3 is CASSQEEYYNEQFF. CDR3 nucleotides: TGCGCCAGCAGCCAAGAGGAATACTACAATGAGCAGTTCTTC.

This chain connects TRBV2 to TRBJ2-7, with D perhaps given as TRBD1 or TRBD2 (5 bases each). Germline loops: CDR1 SNHLY, CDR2 FYNNEI. The CDR3 extends over 13 amino acids. V shed 4 bases and J shed 7 bases, with 14 bases lying between them. CDR3 coding DNA: TGTGCCAGCAGTGCGAACGGGGCTACAGAGCAGTACTTC. Residues: CASSANGATEQYF.

The chain employs TRBV27 and TRBJ2-5, with 8 bases lining up with TRBD1. J lost 2 bases, V lost 6 bases, and 8 bases had no gene match. Germline V gives CDR1 MNHEY, CDR2 SMNVEV (reference sequence). The CDR3 has 15 residues. The CDR3 is CASSIYQGAQETQYF. In DNA, the CDR3 is TGTGCCAGCAGCATATATCAGGGGGCGCAAGAGACCCAGTACTTC.

V and J are TRBV5-6 and TRBJ1-4; 9 positions agree with TRBD1. The CDR3 covers 16 residues. CDR1 and CDR2 from the germline V gene are SGHDT and YYEEEE. Unmatched junction bases numbered 8, after V lost 0 bases and J lost 8 bases. The CDR3 sequence: CASSLENRGHGEKLFF. Here the CDR3 DNA reads TGTGCCAGCAGCTTGGAAAACAGGGGGCACGGGGAAAAACTGTTTTTT.

Comments on this clone: Distinct nucleotide sequences in the sample also encode this CDR3. This chain links TRBV30 with TRBJ1-1, with TRBD1 as a possible D gene (5 bases). CDR1 is GTSNPN and CDR2 is SVGIG in the germline V gene (reference sequence). V gave up 1 base and J gave up 4 bases, with 10 bases separating them. The CDR3 runs 13 residues. For the CDR3, the DNA is TGTGCCTGGAGTGGGCAGGGAGGCACTGAAGCTTTCTTT. This encodes CAWSGQGGTEAFF.

The V call is TRBV7-8, the J call TRBJ2-2; D not certain. Germline V CDR1 and CDR2: SGHVS, FQNEAQ. The V gene lost 1 base and the J gene lost 1 base, with 4 bases spanning the gap. The CDR3 length is 14 residues. CDR3 sequence reads: CASSLDWNTGELFF. For the CDR3, the DNA is TGTGCCAGCAGCTTAGACTGGAACACCGGGGAGCTGTTTTTT.

The V and J genes are TRBV9 and TRBJ2-3, with a possible D match to TRBD1 (5 bases). V was cut by 4 bases and J by 4 bases, with 13 bases left in between. Germline lookup yields CDR1 SGDLS and CDR2 YYNGEE. This CDR3 spans 14 amino acids. CDR3 amino acids: CASSLVGAADTQYF. CDR3 DNA sequence: TGTGCCAGCAGCCTCGTAGGGGCTGCAGATACGCAGTATTTT.

This clone appeared once. This chain links TRBV11-2 with TRBJ2-7; the match to TRBD2 covers 13 bases. This CDR3 contains 17 residues. Germline lookup yields CDR1 SGHAT and CDR2 FQNNGV. Unmatched junction bases numbered 4, after V lost 0 bases and J lost 2 bases. The DNA for the CDR3 is TGTGCCAGCAGCTTAGATGAGACTAGCGGGGGGCCCTACGAGCAGTACTTC. Protein: CASSLDETSGGPYEQYF.

The rearrangement links TRBV27 to TRBJ1-4, with TRBD1 as a possible D gene (6 bases). There are 13 residues in the CDR3. Per germline, CDR1 MNHEY and CDR2 SMNVEV (reference sequence). V lost 5 bases, J lost 8 bases, and 12 bases lay in between. The CDR3 reads CASSILGGEKLFF. DNA for the CDR3: TGTGCCAGCAGTATTTTAGGGGGAGAAAAACTGTTTTTT.

J is TRBJ2-7 and V is TRBV2; 9 positions match TRBD2. J lost 1 base, V lost 0 bases, and 1 base had no gene match. The CDR3 runs to 15 residues. CDR1 and CDR2 (germline): SNHLY, FYNNEI. For the CDR3, the DNA is TGTGCCAGCAGTGAAGCTAGCGGGGGATCCTACGAGCAGTACTTC. Translation gives CASSEASGGSYEQYF.

The V and J genes are TRBV4-1 and TRBJ2-7; D may be TRBD2 (6 bases). Between the trimmed V and J ends, which lost 1 base and 2 bases, there was a span of 12 bases. This CDR3 region has 15 residues. Germline lookup yields CDR1 MGHRA and CDR2 YSYEKL. CDR3 region: CASSQVSSGPYEQYF. In DNA form, the CDR3 reads TGCGCCAGCAGCCAAGTAAGTAGCGGCCCCTACGAGCAGTACTTC.